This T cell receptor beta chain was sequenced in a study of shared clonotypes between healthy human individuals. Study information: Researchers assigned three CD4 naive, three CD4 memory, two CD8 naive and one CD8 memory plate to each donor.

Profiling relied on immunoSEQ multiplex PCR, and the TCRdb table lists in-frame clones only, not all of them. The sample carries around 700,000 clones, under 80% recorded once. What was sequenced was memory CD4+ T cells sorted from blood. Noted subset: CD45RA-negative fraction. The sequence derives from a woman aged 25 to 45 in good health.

Written as DNA, the CDR3 is TGCGCCAGCAGCTTGGTGTGGGGGACGAGATTAAATGAGCAGTTCTTC. It is translated as CASSLVWGTRLNEQFF. The V and J genes are TRBV5-1 and TRBJ2-1; the D call may be TRBD1 or TRBD2 (5 bases each). In germline, CDR1 is SGHRS, CDR2 YFSETQ. Trimming pared 0 bases from V and 7 bases from J, leaving 17 bases between. This CDR3 is 16 amino acids long.